A single sample gave rise to the 22 T cell receptor beta chains below, sequenced in a study of T cell responses to AZD1222 COVID-19 vaccine. Here immunoSEQ multiplex PCR was the method, and the copy in TCRdb shows in-frame clones only, minus some. The sample lists more than 85,000 clones, roughly 91% occurring once. Material: peripheral blood, obtained on day 0 of AZD1222 vaccination. The receptors originated from an adult in good health.

The chain couples TRBV25-1 to TRBJ2-1; the D gene is possibly TRBD2 (6 bases). Trimming removed 4 bases at V and 4 bases at J, with 8 bases between. Germline-derived CDR1 and CDR2 are MGHDK and SYGVNS. The CDR3 has 13 residues. The CDR3 DNA is TGTGCCAGCAGTGTTGGGGGGTACAATGAGCAGTTCTTC. This codes for CASSVGGYNEQFF.

In regard to this clone: One end of the junction fails to match germline, which may point to a read error. The rearrangement uses TRBV5-4 and TRBJ2-7; TRBD1 matches at 7 bases. Germline V gene lookup returns CDR1 SGHNT and CDR2 YYREEE (reference sequence). This CDR3 region has 12 residues. CDR3 region: CASSFPPGQSMF. Here the CDR3 DNA reads TGTGCCAGCAGCTTCCCGCCGGGACAGAGTATGTTC.

This chain connects TRBV4-3 to TRBJ2-3; tentatively, D is TRBD2 (5 bases). The germline gives CDR1 LGHNA, CDR2 YSLEER. With 0 bases removed from V and 1 base from J, the gap between germline ends came to 11 bases. The CDR3 is made up of 16 amino acids. DNA of the CDR3: TGCGCCAGCAGCCAAGATCTTACAGCGGGCACAGATACGCAGTATTTT. This gives the protein CASSQDLTAGTDTQYF.

The rearrangement links TRBV15 to TRBJ1-1; the match to TRBD1 covers 7 bases. The trim removed 4 bases at V and 1 base at J, leaving 6 bases unmatched. CDR1 and CDR2 (germline): LNHNV, YYDKDF (reference sequence). The CDR3 has 15 residues. Here the CDR3 DNA reads TGTGCCACCAGCATAGCAAGGACAGGGAACACTGAAGCTTTCTTT. Residues: CATSIARTGNTEAFF.

The J gene is TRBJ1-5, the V gene TRBV28, with D perhaps matching TRBD1 (6 bases). The CDR3 sequence is 13 residues long. The germline V and J ends were trimmed by 7 bases and 4 bases, with 11 bases remaining between them. Germline V CDR1 and CDR2: MDHEN, SYDVKM. The DNA for the CDR3 is TGTGCCAGCATTCGGGGGCCGAATCAGCCCCAGCATTTT. Protein sequence: CASIRGPNQPQHF.

There are a few counts of this clone. This chain joins TRBV19 and TRBJ1-2; no definite D call. Germline assignment: CDR1 LNHDA and CDR2 SQIVND (reference sequence). V lost 3 bases and J lost 1, with 9 bases in between. The CDR3 has 14 residues. The CDR3 coding sequence is TGTGCCAGTAGTATTGATGGCGATAACTATGGCTACACCTTC. It specifies CASSIDGDNYGYTF. The entire variable domain, with the rest obtained from reference TRBV19 and TRBJ1-2, is as follows: DGGITQSPKYLFRKEGQNVTLSCEQNLNHDAMYWYRQDPGQGLRLIYYSQIVNDFQKGDIAEGYSVSREKKESFPLTVTSAQKNPTAFYLCASSIDGDNYGYTFGSGTRLTVV.

J is TRBJ1-2 and V is TRBV19; the D is unclear. Germline lookup yields CDR1 LNHDA and CDR2 SQIVND (reference sequence). There are 13 residues in the CDR3. V was clipped by 2 bases and J by 5 bases, with 9 bases between them. Here the CDR3 reads CASSISVGYGYTF. Written as DNA, the CDR3 is TGTGCCAGTAGTATATCGGTGGGGTATGGCTACACCTTC. Full variable domain (outside the CDR3, taken from reference TRBV19 and TRBJ1-2): DGGITQSPKYLFRKEGQNVTLSCEQNLNHDAMYWYRQDPGQGLRLIYYSQIVNDFQKGDIAEGYSVSREKKESFPLTVTSAQKNPTAFYLCASSISVGYGYTFGSGTRLTVV.

This chain connects TRBV6-5 to TRBJ1-2; 8 bases align to TRBD1. This CDR3 contains 12 residues. Germline values: CDR1 MNHEY, CDR2 SVGAGI. V lost 4 bases and J lost 8; bases outside the gene matches: 3. CDR3 coding DNA: TGTGCCAGCAGTTCAGGGGGCTGGGGCTACACCTTC. Translating gives CASSSGGWGYTF.

The J gene is TRBJ2-3, the V gene TRBV6-1, with TRBD2 identical over 13 bases. In germline, CDR1 is MNHNS, CDR2 SASEGT. The CDR3 is made up of 18 amino acids. The J segment lost 1 base and the V segment lost 1 base, leaving 5 bases of the junction unmatched. CDR3 sequence: CASSEGGTSGTGTDTQYF. CDR3 nucleotides: TGTGCCAGCAGTGAAGGGGGGACTAGCGGGACGGGCACAGATACGCAGTATTTT.

The chain couples TRBV7-9 to TRBJ1-5, with TRBD1 matching 9 bases. This CDR3 spans 16 amino acids. V was pared by 5 bases and J by 6 bases, with 11 bases of the junction left unmatched. Germline CDR1 SEHNR, CDR2 FQNEAQ (reference sequence). The CDR3 loop is CASSQQGAQGGQPQHF. In DNA, the CDR3 is TGTGCCAGCAGCCAACAGGGGGCGCAGGGGGGTCAGCCCCAGCATTTT.

The J gene is TRBJ2-1, the V gene TRBV5-4, with 8 bases identical to TRBD2. V shed 4 bases, J shed 0 bases, and the junction held 12 bases outside the gene matches. The CDR3 is 18 residues long. The germline V gene encodes CDR1 SGHNT and CDR2 YYREEE (reference sequence). CDR3 loop: CASSPPRAGGASYNEQFF. The CDR3 nucleotides are TGTGCCAGCAGCCCCCCTCGGGCGGGGGGCGCCTCCTACAATGAGCAGTTCTTC.

Notes on this clone: The sample contains more than one DNA sequence encoding this CDR3. The chain couples TRBV19 to TRBJ1-2, with D possibly being TRBD1 (6 bases). Germline assignment: CDR1 LNHDA and CDR2 SQIVND (reference sequence). V lost 8 bases and J 2 bases, leaving 9 bases between the germline ends. The CDR3 runs to 12 residues. In nucleotides, the CDR3 is TGTGCCAGTTCTGGACAGAACTATGGCTACACCTTC. This sequence encodes CASSGQNYGYTF.

The chain is built from TRBV29-1 and TRBJ2-1; 7 bases match TRBD2. Trimming took 6 bases from V and 6 from J; bases not matched to a gene: 8. Germline CDR1 SQVTM, CDR2 ANQGSEA. This CDR3 comprises 13 residues. The CDR3 nucleotides read TGCAGCGTCCGGACTAGTAGCGGCAATGAGCAGTTCTTC. This gives the protein CSVRTSSGNEQFF.

As DNA, the CDR3 is TGTGCCAGCAGTCCCCGTCCGGGGGCAAGGGGCTACACCTTC. It specifies CASSPRPGARGYTF. V gene TRBV6-5 combines with J gene TRBJ1-2; tentative D call: TRBD1 (6 bases). Germline assignment: CDR1 MNHEY and CDR2 SVGAGI. The CDR3 is 14 amino acids. V lost 5 bases, J lost 8 bases, and 18 bases lay in between.

The gene calls are TRBV19 and TRBJ2-1, with TRBD1 as a possible D gene (6 bases). The CDR3 runs to 16 residues. Germline lookup yields CDR1 LNHDA and CDR2 SQIVND (reference sequence). V lost 3 bases and J 6 bases, leaving 18 bases between the germline ends. The CDR3 DNA reads as TGTGCCAGTAGTATCACTGCCAGGGGTATGATCAATGAGCAGTTCTTC. This gives the protein CASSITARGMINEQFF. The variable domain in full, with the rest retrieved from reference TRBV19 and TRBJ2-1, is DGGITQSPKYLFRKEGQNVTLSCEQNLNHDAMYWYRQDPGQGLRLIYYSQIVNDFQKGDIAEGYSVSREKKESFPLTVTSAQKNPTAFYLCASSITARGMINEQFFGPGTRLTVL.

This clone was observed a single time. This chain joins TRBV19 and TRBJ2-2; the D is unclear. Trimming removed 7 bases at V and 3 bases at J, with 12 bases between. This CDR3 contains 14 residues. CDR1 and CDR2 from the germline V gene are LNHDA and SQIVND (reference sequence). This CDR3 is CASKKERDTGELFF. The CDR3 nucleotides are TGTGCCAGTAAAAAAGAGCGAGACACCGGGGAGCTGTTTTTT.

The V and J genes are TRBV6-1 and TRBJ2-5, with 8 positions matching TRBD2. The CDR3 is 14 amino acids. The V gene's germline CDR1 is MNHNS and CDR2 SASEGT. V lost 6 bases, J lost 3 bases, and 6 bases stayed unmatched. DNA of the CDR3: TGTGCCAGCAGCGCCTCACTAGCGGAAGAGACCCAGTACTTC. Translating it yields CASSASLAEETQYF.

The chain employs TRBV9 and TRBJ2-1; either TRBD1 or TRBD2 may supply D (6 bases each). The germline V and J ends were trimmed by 4 bases and 7 bases, with 18 bases remaining between them. Looked up from germline, CDR1 is SGDLS and CDR2 is YYNGEE. The CDR3 covers 15 residues. This chain's CDR3 is CASSTGTPGVNEQFF. The CDR3 DNA reads TGTGCCAGCAGCACCGGGACTCCAGGGGTAAATGAGCAGTTCTTC.

The chain is built from TRBV27 and TRBJ2-3; 11 bases align to TRBD2. CDR1 and CDR2 (germline): MNHEY, SMNVEV (reference sequence). This CDR3 spans 16 amino acids. The V segment lost 3 bases and the J segment 6 bases; nucleotides outside the gene matches: 8. CDR3 in amino acids: CASSFVAGGFWDTQYF. DNA for the CDR3: TGTGCCAGCAGTTTCGTAGCGGGAGGGTTTTGGGATACGCAGTATTTT.

In the case of this clone: This sample includes further DNA sequences coding for the same CDR3. The chain carries TRBV28 and TRBJ1-5; D gene unclear. Trimming took 5 bases from V and 6 from J, leaving 8 bases between them. CDR3 length: 12 residues. Germline values: CDR1 MDHEN, CDR2 SYDVKM. The CDR3 coding sequence is TGTGCCAGCAGTCTTCTGGGTCAGCCCCAGCATTTT. Amino acid sequence: CASSLLGQPQHF.

This rearrangement joins TRBV30 to TRBJ1-4; tentative D call: TRBD1 (6 bases). Trimming stripped 2 bases from V and 2 bases from J, with 12 bases between. Germline values: CDR1 GTSNPN, CDR2 SVGIG (reference sequence). The CDR3 is made up of 15 amino acids. For the CDR3, the DNA is TGTGCCTGGAGTCAGAAGCAGGGGACTAATGAAAAACTGTTTTTT. Its translation is CAWSQKQGTNEKLFF. Combining the CDR3 with reference TRBV30 and TRBJ1-4 gives the whole variable domain SQTIHQWPATLVQPVGSPLSLECTVEGTSNPNLYWYRQAAGRGLQLLFYSVGIGQISSEVPQNLSASRPQDRQFILSSKKLLLSDSGFYLCAWSQKQGTNEKLFFGSGTQLSVL.

The V and J genes are TRBV9 and TRBJ2-1; D call uncertain. Germline CDR1 is SGDLS and CDR2 is YYNGEE. The CDR3 runs 15 residues. V shed 2 bases and J shed 2 bases, with 11 bases lying between them. The CDR3 DNA is TGTGCCAGCAGCGTCGGCAGCCTCCCCTACAATGAGCAGTTCTTC. Amino acids: CASSVGSLPYNEQFF.